This T cell receptor (beta chain) was captured in a study of T cell responses to AZD1222 COVID-19 vaccine. Repertoires were generated with immunoSEQ multiplex PCR, while TCRdb's copy carries only in-frame clones and drops some. Of some 140,000 clones listed, roughly nine tenths were seen once; the top ten hold roughly 5%. This receptor was obtained from an adult in good health. The sample in question was peripheral blood, obtained on day 0 of MenACWY control vaccination.

The CDR3 coding sequence is TGTGCCAGCAGTTACCTTGGGAGGGATCAACCCCTCCACTTT. Translation gives CASSYLGRDQPLHF. The chain carries TRBV6-5 and TRBJ1-6; D gene uncertain. V was clipped by 2 bases and J by 12 bases, with 14 bases between them. Germline assignment: CDR1 MNHEY and CDR2 SVGAGI. CDR3 size: 14 residues.